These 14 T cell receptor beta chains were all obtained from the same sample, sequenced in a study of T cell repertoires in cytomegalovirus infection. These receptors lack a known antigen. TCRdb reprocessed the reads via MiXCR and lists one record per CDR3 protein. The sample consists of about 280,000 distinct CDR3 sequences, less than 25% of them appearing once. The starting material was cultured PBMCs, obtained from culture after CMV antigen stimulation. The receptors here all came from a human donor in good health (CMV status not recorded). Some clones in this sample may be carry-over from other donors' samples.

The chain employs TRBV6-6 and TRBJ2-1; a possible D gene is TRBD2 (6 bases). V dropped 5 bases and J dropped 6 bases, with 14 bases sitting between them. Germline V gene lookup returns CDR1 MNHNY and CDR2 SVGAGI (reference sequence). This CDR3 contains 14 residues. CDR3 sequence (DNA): TGTGCCAGCAGTATGCACCGGGAGTCCAATGAGCAGTTCTTC. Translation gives CASSMHRESNEQFF.

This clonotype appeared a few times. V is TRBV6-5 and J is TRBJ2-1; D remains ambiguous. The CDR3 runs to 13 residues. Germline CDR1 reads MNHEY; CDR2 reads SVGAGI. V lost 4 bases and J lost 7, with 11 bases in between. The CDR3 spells CASSLLTGNEQFF. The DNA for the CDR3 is TGTGCCAGCAGTTTGTTGACCGGGAATGAGCAGTTCTTC.

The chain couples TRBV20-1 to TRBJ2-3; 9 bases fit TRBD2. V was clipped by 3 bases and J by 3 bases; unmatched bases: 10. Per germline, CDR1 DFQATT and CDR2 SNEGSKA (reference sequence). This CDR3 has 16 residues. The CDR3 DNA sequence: TGCAGTGCTAGGGGGGGTAGCGGGAGACTTACAGATACGCAGTATTTT. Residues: CSARGGSGRLTDTQYF.

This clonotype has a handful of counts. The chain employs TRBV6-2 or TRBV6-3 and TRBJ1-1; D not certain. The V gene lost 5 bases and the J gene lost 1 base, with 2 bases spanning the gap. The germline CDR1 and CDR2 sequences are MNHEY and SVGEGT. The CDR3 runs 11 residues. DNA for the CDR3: TGTGCCAGCAGTCGGAACACTGAAGCTTTCTTT. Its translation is CASSRNTEAFF.

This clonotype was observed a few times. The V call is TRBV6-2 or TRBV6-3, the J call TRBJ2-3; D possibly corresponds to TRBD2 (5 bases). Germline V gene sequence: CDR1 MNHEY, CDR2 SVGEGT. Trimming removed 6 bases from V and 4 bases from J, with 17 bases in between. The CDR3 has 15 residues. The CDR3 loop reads CASRPAREFADTQYF. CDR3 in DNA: TGTGCCAGCAGGCCCGCACGGGAATTTGCAGATACGCAGTATTTT.

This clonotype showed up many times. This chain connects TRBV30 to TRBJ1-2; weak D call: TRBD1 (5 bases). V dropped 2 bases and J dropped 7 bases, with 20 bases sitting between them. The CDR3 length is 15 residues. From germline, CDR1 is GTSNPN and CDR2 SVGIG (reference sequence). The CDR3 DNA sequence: TGTGCCTGGAGTAACGCGGATGGGGGAGGTGGTGGCTACACCTTC. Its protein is CAWSNADGGGGGYTF.

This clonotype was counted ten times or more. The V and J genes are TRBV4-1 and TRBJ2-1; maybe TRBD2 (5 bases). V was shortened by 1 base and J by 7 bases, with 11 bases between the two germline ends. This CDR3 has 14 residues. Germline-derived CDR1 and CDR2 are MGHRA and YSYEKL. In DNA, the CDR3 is TGCGCCAGCAGCCAAGGGGCTAGCTTGAATGAGCAGTTCTTC. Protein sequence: CASSQGASLNEQFF.

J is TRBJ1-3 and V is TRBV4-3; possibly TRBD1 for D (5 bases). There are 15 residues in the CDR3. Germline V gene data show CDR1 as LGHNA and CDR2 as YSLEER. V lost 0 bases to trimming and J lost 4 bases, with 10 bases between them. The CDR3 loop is CASSQELAGGNTIYF. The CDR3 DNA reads TGCGCCAGCAGCCAAGAACTGGCAGGGGGAAACACCATATATTTT.

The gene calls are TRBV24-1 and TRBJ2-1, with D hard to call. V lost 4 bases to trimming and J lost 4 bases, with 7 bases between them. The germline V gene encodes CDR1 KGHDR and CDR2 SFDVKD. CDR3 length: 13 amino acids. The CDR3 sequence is CATSDPLYNEQFF. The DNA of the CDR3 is TGTGCCACCAGTGACCCATTGTACAATGAGCAGTTCTTC.

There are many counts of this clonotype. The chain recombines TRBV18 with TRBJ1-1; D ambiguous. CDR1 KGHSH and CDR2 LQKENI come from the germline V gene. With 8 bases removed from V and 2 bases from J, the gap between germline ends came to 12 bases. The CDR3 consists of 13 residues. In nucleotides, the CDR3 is TGTGCCAGCAGCCCGGGATCTAACACTGAAGCTTTCTTT. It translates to CASSPGSNTEAFF.

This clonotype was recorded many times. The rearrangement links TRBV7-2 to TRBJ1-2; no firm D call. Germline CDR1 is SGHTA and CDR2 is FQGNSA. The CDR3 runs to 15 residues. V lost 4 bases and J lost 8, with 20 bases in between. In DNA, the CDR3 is TGTGCCAGCAGCTCAAGGTCCCACGGGCGAGGAGGCTACACCTTC. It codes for CASSSRSHGRGGYTF.

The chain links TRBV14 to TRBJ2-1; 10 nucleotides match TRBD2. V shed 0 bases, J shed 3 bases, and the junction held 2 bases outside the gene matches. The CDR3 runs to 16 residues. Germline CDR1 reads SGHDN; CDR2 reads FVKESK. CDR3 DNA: TGTGCCAGCAGCCAAGAAGGACTAGCGGTCTACAATGAGCAGTTCTTC. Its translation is CASSQEGLAVYNEQFF.

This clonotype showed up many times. The CDR3 loop is CASTFDSPGNTIYF. The CDR3 nucleotides are TGTGCCAGCACCTTCGACAGTCCTGGAAACACCATATATTTT. This sequence joins TRBV6-1 and TRBJ1-3; a possible D gene is TRBD1 (5 bases). V was clipped by 7 bases and J by 2 bases, with 12 bases between them. The V gene's germline CDR1 is MNHNS and CDR2 SASEGT. The CDR3 sequence is 14 residues long.

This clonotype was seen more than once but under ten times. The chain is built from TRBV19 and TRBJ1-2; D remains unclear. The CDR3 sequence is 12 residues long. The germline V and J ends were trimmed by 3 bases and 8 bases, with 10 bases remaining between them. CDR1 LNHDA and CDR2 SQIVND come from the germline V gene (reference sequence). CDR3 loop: CASSMVGSGYTF. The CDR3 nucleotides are TGTGCCAGTAGTATGGTGGGAAGCGGCTACACCTTC. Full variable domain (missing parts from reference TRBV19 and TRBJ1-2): DGGITQSPKYLFRKEGQNVTLSCEQNLNHDAMYWYRQDPGQGLRLIYYSQIVNDFQKGDIAEGYSVSREKKESFPLTVTSAQKNPTAFYLCASSMVGSGYTFGSGTRLTVV.